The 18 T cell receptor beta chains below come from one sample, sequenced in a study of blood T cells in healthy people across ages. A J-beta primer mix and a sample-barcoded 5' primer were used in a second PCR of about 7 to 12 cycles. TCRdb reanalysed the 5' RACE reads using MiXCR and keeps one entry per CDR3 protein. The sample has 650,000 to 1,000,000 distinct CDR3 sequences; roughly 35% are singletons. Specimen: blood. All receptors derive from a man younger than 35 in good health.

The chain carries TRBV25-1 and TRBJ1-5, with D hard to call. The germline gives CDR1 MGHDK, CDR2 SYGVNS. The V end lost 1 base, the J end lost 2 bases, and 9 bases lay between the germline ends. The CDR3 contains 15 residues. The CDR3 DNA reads TGTGCCAGCAGTGAATCCGGGGTCGGCAATCAGCCCCAGCATTTT. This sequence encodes CASSESGVGNQPQHF.

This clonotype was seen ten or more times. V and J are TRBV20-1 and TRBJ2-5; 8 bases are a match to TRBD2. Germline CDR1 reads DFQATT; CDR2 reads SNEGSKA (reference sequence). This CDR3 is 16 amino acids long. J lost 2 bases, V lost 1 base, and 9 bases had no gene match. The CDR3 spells CSARGVRLAHQETQYF. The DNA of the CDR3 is TGCAGTGCTAGAGGTGTGAGACTAGCGCATCAAGAGACCCAGTACTTC.

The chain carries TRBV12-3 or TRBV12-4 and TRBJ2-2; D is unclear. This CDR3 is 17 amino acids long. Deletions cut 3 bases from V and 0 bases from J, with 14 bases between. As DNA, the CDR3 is TGTGCCAGCAGTTTGTTTGGGTGGCCACCGAACACCGGGGAGCTGTTTTTT. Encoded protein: CASSLFGWPPNTGELFF.

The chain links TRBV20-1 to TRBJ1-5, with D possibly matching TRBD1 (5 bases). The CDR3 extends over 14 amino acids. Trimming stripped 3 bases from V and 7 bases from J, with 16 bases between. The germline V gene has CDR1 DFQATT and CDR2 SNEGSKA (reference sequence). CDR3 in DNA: TGCAGTGCTAGGGGGGGTGGCCCGGGACAGCCCCAGCATTTT. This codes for CSARGGGPGQPQHF.

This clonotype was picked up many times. The CDR3 nucleotides read TGTGCCAGCAGTCCCTCGGGTGAGACCCAGTACTTC. Amino acids: CASSPSGETQYF. The chain joins TRBV27 to TRBJ2-5; no clear D. V was cut by 5 bases and J by 5 bases, with 9 bases left in between. Germline CDR1 is MNHEY and CDR2 is SMNVEV (reference sequence). The CDR3 sequence is 12 residues long.

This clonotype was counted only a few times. The chain's CDR3 is CASSFAGRGPVGYTF. CDR3 nucleotide sequence: TGTGCCAGCAGTTTCGCGGGCAGGGGGCCGGTGGGCTACACCTTC. This chain uses TRBV27 with TRBJ1-2, with 8 bases identical to TRBD1. The germline V gene encodes CDR1 MNHEY and CDR2 SMNVEV (reference sequence). The V segment lost 3 bases and the J segment 8 bases; nucleotides outside the gene matches: 11. The length of the CDR3 is 15 residues.

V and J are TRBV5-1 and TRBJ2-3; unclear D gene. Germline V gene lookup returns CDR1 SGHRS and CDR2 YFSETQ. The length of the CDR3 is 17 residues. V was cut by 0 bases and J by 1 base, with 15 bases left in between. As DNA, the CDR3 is TGCGCCAGCAGCTTGGATAGTCGAGCCGGACGCACAGATACGCAGTATTTT. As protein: CASSLDSRAGRTDTQYF.

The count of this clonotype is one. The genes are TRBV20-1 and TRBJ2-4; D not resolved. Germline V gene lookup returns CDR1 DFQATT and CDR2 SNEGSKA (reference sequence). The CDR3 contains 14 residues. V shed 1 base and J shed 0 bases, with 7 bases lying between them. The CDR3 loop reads CSARVDLAKNIQYF. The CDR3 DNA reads TGCAGTGCTAGAGTGGATCTAGCCAAAAACATTCAGTACTTC.

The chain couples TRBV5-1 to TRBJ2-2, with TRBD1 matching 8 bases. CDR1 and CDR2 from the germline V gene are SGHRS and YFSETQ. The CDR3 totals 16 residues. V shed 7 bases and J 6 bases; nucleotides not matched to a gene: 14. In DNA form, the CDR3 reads TGCGCCAGCCGCCTGATCGTGGCAGGGGGCTCCGGGGAGCTGTTTTTT. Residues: CASRLIVAGGSGELFF.

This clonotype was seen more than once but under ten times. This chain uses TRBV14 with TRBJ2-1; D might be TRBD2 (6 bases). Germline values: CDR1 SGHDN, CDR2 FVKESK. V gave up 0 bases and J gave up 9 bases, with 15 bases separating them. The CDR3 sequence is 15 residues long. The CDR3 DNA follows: TGTGCCAGCAGCCAAGACGGAGTGGGGAGGCGTGAGCAGTTCTTC. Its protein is CASSQDGVGRREQFF.

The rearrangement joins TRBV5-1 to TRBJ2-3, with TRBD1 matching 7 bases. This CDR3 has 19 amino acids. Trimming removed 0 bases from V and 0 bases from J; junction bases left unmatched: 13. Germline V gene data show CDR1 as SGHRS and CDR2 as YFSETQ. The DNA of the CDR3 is TGCGCCAGCAGCTTGGCCGTAGGGGGCTACCGTTCTAGCACAGATACGCAGTATTTT. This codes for CASSLAVGGYRSSTDTQYF.

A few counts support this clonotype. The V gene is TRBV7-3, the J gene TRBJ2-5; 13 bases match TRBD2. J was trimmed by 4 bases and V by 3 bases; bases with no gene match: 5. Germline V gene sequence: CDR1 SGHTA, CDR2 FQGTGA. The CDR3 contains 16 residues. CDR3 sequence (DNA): TGTGCCAGCAGCTTGGGGACTAGCGGGAATTTAGAGACCCAGTACTTC. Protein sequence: CASSLGTSGNLETQYF.

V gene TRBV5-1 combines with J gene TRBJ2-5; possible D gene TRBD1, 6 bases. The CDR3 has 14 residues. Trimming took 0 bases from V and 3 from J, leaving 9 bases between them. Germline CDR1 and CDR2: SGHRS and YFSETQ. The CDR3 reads CASSLEYREETQYF. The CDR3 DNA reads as TGCGCCAGCAGCTTGGAGTACAGGGAAGAGACCCAGTACTTC.

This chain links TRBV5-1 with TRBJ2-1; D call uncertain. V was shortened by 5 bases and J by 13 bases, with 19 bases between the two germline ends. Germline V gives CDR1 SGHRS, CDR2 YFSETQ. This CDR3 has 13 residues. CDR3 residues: CASSLGIQETQFF. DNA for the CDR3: TGCGCCAGCAGTCTGGGAATCCAAGAGACCCAGTTCTTC.

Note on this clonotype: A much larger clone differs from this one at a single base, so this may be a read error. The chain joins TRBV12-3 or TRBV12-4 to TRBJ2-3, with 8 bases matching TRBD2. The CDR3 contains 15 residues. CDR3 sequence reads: CASSPKRGFTGTQYF. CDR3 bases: TGTGCCAGCAGTCCCAAGCGGGGGTTCACAGGTACGCAGTATTTT.

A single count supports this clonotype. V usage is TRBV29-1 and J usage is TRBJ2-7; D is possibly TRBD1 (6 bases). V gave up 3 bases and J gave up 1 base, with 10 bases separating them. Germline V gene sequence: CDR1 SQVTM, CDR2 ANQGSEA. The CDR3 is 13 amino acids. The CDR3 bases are TGCAGCGTTGACAGGGGCAGTTCCTACGAGCAGTACTTC. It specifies CSVDRGSSYEQYF.

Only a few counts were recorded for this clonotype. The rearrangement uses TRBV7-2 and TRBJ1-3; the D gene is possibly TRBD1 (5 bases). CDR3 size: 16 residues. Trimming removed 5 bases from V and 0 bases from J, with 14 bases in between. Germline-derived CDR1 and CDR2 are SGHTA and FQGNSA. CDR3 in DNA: TGTGCCAGCAGCCCACGTCTGGGGGGCTCTGGAAACACCATATATTTT. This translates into CASSPRLGGSGNTIYF.

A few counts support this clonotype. CDR3 coding DNA: TGTGCCAGCAGTTCCCGGGGAGGGGCAGGCGAAGCCTATGGCTACACCTTC. This encodes CASSSRGGAGEAYGYTF. V is TRBV12-3 or TRBV12-4 and J is TRBJ1-2, with a weak D call TRBD1 (5 bases). V lost 4 bases and J lost 4, with 22 bases in between. The CDR3 sequence is 17 residues long.